The clone carrying this T cell receptor beta chain was detected only a few times. Its cognate antigen is unknown. This CDR3 spans 13 amino acids. V shed 3 bases and J shed 7 bases, with 10 bases lying between them. Germline CDR1 and CDR2: SGHAT and FQNNGV. The sample is drawn from a study of shared clonotypes between healthy human individuals. The table came from immunoSEQ multiplex PCR; TCRdb's copy has only in-frame clones and leaves some out. This sample has about 770,000 clones; approximately 77% occur once, and the top ten carry around 1.8%. Study-level points and caveats: Represented diversity (both genetic and exposure-history) was limited by the small number of donors. Naive subsets tended to show greater estimated richness than memory subsets.

This TCR derives from a woman aged 30 to 39 in good health. Sequencing was done on a sample of memory CD4+ T cells sorted from blood. Subset here: CD45RA-negative fraction. The rearrangement uses TRBV11-2 and TRBJ2-1; D possibly corresponds to TRBD2 (6 bases). CDR3 protein: CASSFGTWNEQFF. CDR3 in DNA: TGTGCCAGCAGCTTCGGGACTTGGAATGAGCAGTTCTTC.